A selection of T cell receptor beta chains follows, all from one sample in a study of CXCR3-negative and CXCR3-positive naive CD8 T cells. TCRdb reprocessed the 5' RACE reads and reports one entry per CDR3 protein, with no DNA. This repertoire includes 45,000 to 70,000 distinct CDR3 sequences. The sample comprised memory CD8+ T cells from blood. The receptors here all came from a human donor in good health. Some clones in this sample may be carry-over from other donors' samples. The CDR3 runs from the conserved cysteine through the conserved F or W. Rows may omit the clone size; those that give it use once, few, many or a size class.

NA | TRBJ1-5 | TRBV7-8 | CASSGQTSNQPQHF
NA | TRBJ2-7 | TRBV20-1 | CSARDTSGGAYEQYF
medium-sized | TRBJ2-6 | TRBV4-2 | CASSQDVDSGANVLTF
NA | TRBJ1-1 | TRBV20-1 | CSARVLGTENTEAFF
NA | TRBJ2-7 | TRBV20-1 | CSARPMTSGYEQYF
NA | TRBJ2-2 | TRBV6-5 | CASSVDRGKSGELFF
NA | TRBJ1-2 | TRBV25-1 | CASSVRGSNYGYTF
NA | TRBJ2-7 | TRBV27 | CASRLGLALSYEQYF
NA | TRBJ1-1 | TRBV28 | CASSFAGVTEAFF
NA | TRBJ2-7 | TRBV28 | CASSWGTDGYEQYF
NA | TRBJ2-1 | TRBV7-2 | CASSFLVGVYNEQFF
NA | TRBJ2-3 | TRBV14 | CASSQFAYTDTQYF
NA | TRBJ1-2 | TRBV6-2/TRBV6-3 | CASSPGTGYDGYTF
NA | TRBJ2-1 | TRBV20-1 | CSARDAQREGVNEQFF
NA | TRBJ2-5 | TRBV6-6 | CASTPGLVTQYF
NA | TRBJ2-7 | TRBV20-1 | CSARDWGLAGGEAYEQYF
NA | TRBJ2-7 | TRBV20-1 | CSAVPGLGFYEQYF
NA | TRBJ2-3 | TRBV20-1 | CSADGGRVGDTQYF
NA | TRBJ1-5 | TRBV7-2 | CASSLLSGNQPQHF
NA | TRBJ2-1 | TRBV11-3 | CASSLARSLEQFF
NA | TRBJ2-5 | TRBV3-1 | CASSQDEVGPDRPPPTYTETQYF
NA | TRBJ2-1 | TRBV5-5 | CASTPGTDYNEQFF
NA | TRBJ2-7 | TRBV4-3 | CASSQDARQGLTYEQYF
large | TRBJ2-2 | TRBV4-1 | CASSQTGGWGELFF
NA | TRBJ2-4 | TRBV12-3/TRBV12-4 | CASTTFGQGLGKNIQYF
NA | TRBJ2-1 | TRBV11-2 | CASSLELLAERGNEQFF
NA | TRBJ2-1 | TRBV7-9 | CASRPLSFSGGLKVDEQFF
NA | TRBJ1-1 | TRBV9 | CASSVGLEVNTEAFF
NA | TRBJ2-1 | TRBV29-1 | CSVEERTSGNNEQFF
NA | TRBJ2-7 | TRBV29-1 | CSALSMGEQYF
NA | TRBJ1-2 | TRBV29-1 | CSVAFVPGPYGYTF
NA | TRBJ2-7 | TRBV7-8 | CASSFSQPAYEQYF
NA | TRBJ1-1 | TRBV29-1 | CSVELQGLGAFF
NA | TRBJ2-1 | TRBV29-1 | CSVEASGVTNEQFF
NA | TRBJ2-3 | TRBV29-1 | CSVEDSASTDTQYF
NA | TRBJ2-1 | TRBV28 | CASRAGTPRKDEQFF
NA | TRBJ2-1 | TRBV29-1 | CSAGLVTYNEQFF
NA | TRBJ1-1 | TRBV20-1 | CSARGQAITEAFF
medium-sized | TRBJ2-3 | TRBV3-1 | CASSPGVNPTDTQYF
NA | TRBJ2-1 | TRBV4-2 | CASSQDNAGGPNEQFF
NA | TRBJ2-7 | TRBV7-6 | CASSSQGAGEQYF